Each of the 20 T cell receptor beta chains below was sequenced from the same sample in a study of radiotherapy plus CTLA-4 blockade in lung cancer. TCRdb's copy holds only in-frame clones and misses some; the assay was immunoSEQ multiplex PCR. The sample lists 12,000 to 15,000 clones, 72% occurring once. The sample in question was peripheral blood, obtained from a patient treated with radiotherapy plus ipilimumab. These TCRs come from a human donor with non-small cell lung cancer whose response to radiotherapy plus ipilimumab could not be evaluated.

This sequence joins TRBV6-1 and TRBJ2-7; 8 bases line up with TRBD1. V lost 2 bases and J lost 2; bases outside the gene matches: 11. This CDR3 is 17 amino acids long. Germline V gene sequence: CDR1 MNHNS, CDR2 SASEGT. The CDR3 DNA is TGTGCCAGCAGTGAATTCCACACCGACAGGGGCACCTACGAGCAGTACTTC. Its protein product is CASSEFHTDRGTYEQYF.

This chain connects TRBV9 to TRBJ2-3; D may be TRBD2 (6 bases). With 3 bases removed from V and 1 base from J, the gap between germline ends came to 12 bases. This CDR3 comprises 15 residues. In germline, CDR1 is SGDLS, CDR2 YYNGEE. This chain's CDR3 is CASSEGRGGTDTQYF. CDR3 sequence (DNA): TGTGCCAGCAGCGAGGGGCGGGGAGGCACAGATACGCAGTATTTT.

The chain couples TRBV6-5 to TRBJ1-2; TRBD1 might be the D (6 bases). The CDR3 runs to 11 residues. Germline V CDR1 and CDR2: MNHEY, SVGAGI. The V end was cut by 6 bases, the J end by 11 bases, with 13 bases between. The CDR3 is CASRFTGKYTF. The CDR3 region has the DNA TGTGCCAGCAGATTTACAGGGAAATACACCTTC.

The chain uses TRBV4-1 and TRBJ2-3; D possibly corresponds to TRBD1 (7 bases). V lost 0 bases and J lost 6, with 13 bases in between. Germline V lookup: CDR1 MGHRA, CDR2 YSYEKL. The CDR3 has 15 amino acids. CDR3 protein: CASSQDPAGGDTQYF. CDR3 coding DNA: TGCGCCAGCAGCCAAGATCCGGCAGGGGGGGATACGCAGTATTTT.

The CDR3 loop reads CASSIAEDTDTQYF. The CDR3 DNA reads TGTGCCAGTAGTATAGCGGAGGATACAGATACGCAGTATTTT. The chain couples TRBV19 to TRBJ2-3, with D tentatively TRBD2 (5 bases). Germline CDR1 LNHDA, CDR2 SQIVND (reference sequence). The CDR3 has 14 amino acids. The ends were cut back, 1 base at V and 3 bases at J, with 8 bases in the middle.

V is TRBV7-2 and J is TRBJ1-2; 11 bases are a match to TRBD1. Per germline, CDR1 SGHTA and CDR2 FQGNSA. V trimming: 5 bases; J trimming: 4 bases; junction bases outside the gene matches: 6. The CDR3 consists of 15 residues. This chain's CDR3 is CASSPGTGGAYGYTF. CDR3 coding DNA: TGTGCCAGCAGCCCCGGGACAGGGGGGGCCTATGGCTACACCTTC.

The V gene is TRBV7-8, the J gene TRBJ2-7; perhaps TRBD1 as D (6 bases). The CDR3 contains 12 residues. The V gene lost 0 bases and the J gene lost 6 bases, with 6 bases spanning the gap. The germline V gene has CDR1 SGHVS and CDR2 FQNEAQ. The CDR3 DNA follows: TGTGCCAGCAGCTTAGCACAGGGCGAGCAGTACGTC. Its protein is CASSLAQGEQYV.

The chain employs TRBV7-8 and TRBJ2-3, with TRBD1 identical over 9 bases. The CDR3 sequence is 15 residues long. V shed 5 bases and J 4 bases; nucleotides not matched to a gene: 7. The germline V gene encodes CDR1 SGHVS and CDR2 FQNEAQ. The CDR3 protein is CASSHRGLGADTQYF. In DNA form, the CDR3 reads TGTGCCAGCAGCCACAGGGGGCTAGGGGCAGATACGCAGTATTTT.

The J gene is TRBJ1-6, the V gene TRBV2; no clear D. Germline assignment: CDR1 SNHLY and CDR2 FYNNEI. Trimming took off 8 bases at V and 0 bases at J, with 5 bases between the two ends. This CDR3 spans 13 amino acids. The CDR3 DNA is TGTGCCAGCTTGAGCTCCTATAATTCACCCCTCCACTTT. Its translation is CASLSSYNSPLHF.

This sequence joins TRBV7-8 and TRBJ2-4; D may be TRBD1 (5 bases). CDR3 length: 15 residues. CDR1 is SGHVS and CDR2 is FQNEAQ in the germline V gene. With 5 bases removed from V and 0 bases from J, the gap between germline ends came to 11 bases. CDR3 in DNA: TGTGCCAGCAGCACAGGCGCGTTAGCCAAAAACATTCAGTACTTC. Protein: CASSTGALAKNIQYF.

The V and J genes are TRBV9 and TRBJ2-7; D is possibly TRBD2 (5 bases). The CDR3 is 14 amino acids. CDR1 is SGDLS and CDR2 is YYNGEE in the germline V gene. Between the trimmed V and J ends, which lost 2 bases and 3 bases, there was a span of 12 bases. The DNA for the CDR3 is TGTGCCAGCAGCGTGAGAGACGGGAACTACGAGCAGTACTTC. This translates into CASSVRDGNYEQYF.

The sample holds a few counts of this clone. V usage is TRBV30 and J usage is TRBJ1-5; a weak D match, TRBD1 (5 bases). Germline V CDR1 and CDR2: GTSNPN, SVGIG (reference sequence). The V end lost 2 bases, the J end lost 1 base, and 9 bases lay between the germline ends. The CDR3 has 14 amino acids. Here the CDR3 DNA reads TGTGCCTGGAGTCGACAGAGCAGCAATCAGCCCCAGCATTTT. Its translation is CAWSRQSSNQPQHF.

The J gene is TRBJ2-7, the V gene TRBV10-3, with D perhaps matching TRBD1 (6 bases). Germline V gene data show CDR1 as ENHRY and CDR2 as SYGVKD. The CDR3 is made up of 14 amino acids. V was pared by 3 bases and J by 6 bases, with 15 bases between. For the CDR3, the DNA is TGTGCCATCAGTGAATTAGGGGTAGGGGGCGAGCAGTACTTC. This encodes CAISELGVGGEQYF.

The chain employs TRBV19 and TRBJ1-4; possibly TRBD1 for D (5 bases). V was clipped by 1 base and J by 0 bases, with 12 bases between them. The CDR3 is 17 amino acids. Germline-derived CDR1 and CDR2 are LNHDA and SQIVND (reference sequence). The CDR3 coding sequence is TGTGCCAGTAGTATAGTAAGGGGAAGGACAACTAATGAAAAACTGTTTTTT. Translation gives CASSIVRGRTTNEKLFF. Based on the CDR3 plus reference TRBV19 and TRBJ1-4, the full variable domain is DGGITQSPKYLFRKEGQNVTLSCEQNLNHDAMYWYRQDPGQGLRLIYYSQIVNDFQKGDIAEGYSVSREKKESFPLTVTSAQKNPTAFYLCASSIVRGRTTNEKLFFGSGTQLSVL.

Only a few counts were recorded for this clone. The chain links TRBV7-6 to TRBJ2-5; no clear D. Germline V gene sequence: CDR1 SGHVS, CDR2 FNYEAQ. Trimming pared 2 bases from V and 2 bases from J, leaving 9 bases between. CDR3 size: 14 residues. CDR3 bases: TGTGCCAGCAGCTTACAGTACGGGCAAGAGACCCAGTACTTC. It yields the protein CASSLQYGQETQYF.

The chain has TRBV7-9 and TRBJ1-2; 8 bases agree with TRBD1. With V trimmed by 2 bases and J by 4 bases, 9 bases remained unmatched. This CDR3 has 16 residues. Looked up from germline, CDR1 is SEHNR and CDR2 is FQNEAQ (reference sequence). This chain's CDR3 is CASSLLEPGGFYGYTF. In DNA form, the CDR3 reads TGTGCCAGCAGCTTATTAGAGCCAGGGGGCTTCTATGGCTACACCTTC.

This clone was seen only a few times. V gene TRBV5-1 combines with J gene TRBJ2-3, with 12 bases that match TRBD1. After removal of 1 base from V and 0 bases from J, the junction contained 12 bases not matched to a gene. The CDR3 covers 20 residues. Germline CDR1 SGHRS, CDR2 YFSETQ. The CDR3 loop is CASSLIPGQGAAGSTDTQYF. DNA for the CDR3: TGCGCCAGCAGCTTGATTCCGGGACAGGGGGCGGCTGGGAGCACAGATACGCAGTATTTT.

The sample holds a few counts of this clone. This rearrangement joins TRBV5-4 to TRBJ1-1; 8 bases are shared with TRBD1. Trimming took 5 bases from V and 8 from J; bases not matched to a gene: 17. Germline CDR1 reads SGHNT; CDR2 reads YYREEE (reference sequence). The CDR3 is 16 amino acids. The CDR3 region is CASRGGSGGDRWEAFF. CDR3 sequence (DNA): TGTGCCAGCAGGGGCGGGTCAGGGGGCGATCGGTGGGAAGCTTTCTTT.

The rearrangement links TRBV7-2 to TRBJ1-2, with a possible D match to TRBD1 (5 bases). Germline CDR1 is SGHTA and CDR2 is FQGNSA. V was clipped by 4 bases and J by 4 bases, with 13 bases between them. This CDR3 is 14 amino acids long. CDR3 nucleotides: TGTGCCAGCAGCTCCCTGGGGCAGGGCTATGGCTACACCTTC. This translates into CASSSLGQGYGYTF.

The chain is built from TRBV5-6 and TRBJ1-2, with 8 positions matching TRBD1. CDR1 SGHDT and CDR2 YYEEEE come from the germline V gene. V gave up 3 bases and J gave up 1 base; unmatched junction bases: 2. The CDR3 is made up of 14 amino acids. CDR3 bases: TGTGCCAGCAGCTCCGGACAGGGTAACTATGGCTACACCTTC. This sequence encodes CASSSGQGNYGYTF.